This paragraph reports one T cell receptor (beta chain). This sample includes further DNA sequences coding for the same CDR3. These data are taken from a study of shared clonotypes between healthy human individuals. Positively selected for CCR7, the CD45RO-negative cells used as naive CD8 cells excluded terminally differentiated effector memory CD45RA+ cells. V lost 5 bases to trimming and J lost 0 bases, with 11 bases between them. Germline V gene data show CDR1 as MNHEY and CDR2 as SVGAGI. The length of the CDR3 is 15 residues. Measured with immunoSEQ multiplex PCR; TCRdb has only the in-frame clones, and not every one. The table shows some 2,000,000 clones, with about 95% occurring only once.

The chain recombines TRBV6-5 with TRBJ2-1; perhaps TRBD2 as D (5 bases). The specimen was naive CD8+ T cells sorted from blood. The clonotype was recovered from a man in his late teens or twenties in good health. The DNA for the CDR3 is TGTGCCAGCAGTCCAAGCGGTAGCTCCTACAATGAGCAGTTCTTC. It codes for CASSPSGSSYNEQFF.